A selection of T cell receptor beta chains follows, all from one sample in a study of T-cell memory formation after mild COVID-19. In TCRdb, the 5' RACE reads were re-called with MiXCR into one record per CDR3 protein. The data show more than 450,000 distinct CDR3 sequences, approximately 19% seen once. The sequencing input was PBMCs or a T cell subset sorted from them (not recorded which). These receptors were collected from an adult woman who had mild COVID-19 (a few samples of this study predate the infection). Cell type and time point are not known. Both conserved end residues are part of each CDR3. Fields, in order: clone size, J gene, D gene, V gene, CDR3 DNA, CDR3 protein. The D gene is left open where the match is weak. The listing skips clone size in some rows; elsewhere it reads once, few, many or a size class.

clone_size: once; j_call: TRBJ2-5; d_call: -; v_call: TRBV29-1; cdr3_nt: TGCAGCGTTGAGCGCCCACCTGGAACAGGAGAAGAGACCCAGTACTTC; cdr3_aa: CSVERPPGTGEETQYF
clone_size: few; j_call: TRBJ1-2; d_call: -; v_call: TRBV14; cdr3_nt: TGTGCCAGCAGCCAAGATCGTCGCAGGGACTATGGCTACACCTTC; cdr3_aa: CASSQDRRRDYGYTF
clone_size: few; j_call: TRBJ2-1; d_call: TRBD2; v_call: TRBV24-1; cdr3_nt: TGTGCCACCAGTCCGACTAGCGGGAAGGGGCATGAGCAGTTCTTC; cdr3_aa: CATSPTSGKGHEQFF
clone_size: few; j_call: TRBJ2-7; d_call: TRBD1; v_call: TRBV3-1; cdr3_nt: TGTGCCAGCAGCCAAGGGTTCGGACAGGGTCGAGAAGAGTACTTC; cdr3_aa: CASSQGFGQGREEYF
clone_size: -; j_call: TRBJ2-1; d_call: TRBD2; v_call: TRBV7-9; cdr3_nt: TGTGCCAGCAGCCCCCGGGTTAGCGGGGGACCAGGTGAGCAGTTCTTC; cdr3_aa: CASSPRVSGGPGEQFF
clone_size: -; j_call: TRBJ2-7; d_call: TRBD1; v_call: TRBV30; cdr3_nt: TGTGCCTGGAGTGAGCAGGGGGCCTACGAGCAGTACTTC; cdr3_aa: CAWSEQGAYEQYF
clone_size: -; j_call: TRBJ2-4; d_call: TRBD2; v_call: TRBV7-2; cdr3_nt: TGTGCCAGCAGCTTGGTCACCACTAGCGGGGTAAACATTCAGTACTTC; cdr3_aa: CASSLVTTSGVNIQYF
clone_size: few; j_call: TRBJ1-2; d_call: -; v_call: TRBV18; cdr3_nt: TGTGCCAGCTCACCGACAGGTTCGGGGGGCTACACCTTC; cdr3_aa: CASSPTGSGGYTF
clone_size: few; j_call: TRBJ1-3; d_call: -; v_call: TRBV9; cdr3_nt: TGTGCCAGCAACGGGAACTCTGGAAACACCATATATTTT; cdr3_aa: CASNGNSGNTIYF
clone_size: -; j_call: TRBJ2-3; d_call: -; v_call: TRBV6-5; cdr3_nt: TGTGCCAGCAGAAGCCGGGAGCTTCGGGCAGATACGCAGTATTTT; cdr3_aa: CASRSRELRADTQYF
clone_size: few; j_call: TRBJ2-7; d_call: -; v_call: TRBV5-1; cdr3_nt: TGCGCCAGCAGGAGGGAAGCAGGGATCGTATACGAGCAGTACTTC; cdr3_aa: CASRREAGIVYEQYF
clone_size: -; j_call: TRBJ1-5; d_call: -; v_call: TRBV7-9; cdr3_nt: TGTGCCAGCAGTGAGGGATCATCGGGATTCAATCAGCCCCAGCATTTT; cdr3_aa: CASSEGSSGFNQPQHF
clone_size: -; j_call: TRBJ2-5; d_call: -; v_call: TRBV5-1; cdr3_nt: TGCGCCAGCAGCTTGACCAGGCCCTCGCAAGAGACCCAGTACTTC; cdr3_aa: CASSLTRPSQETQYF
clone_size: few; j_call: TRBJ2-2; d_call: -; v_call: TRBV4-1; cdr3_nt: TGCGCCAGCAGCCAAGTGTCTTTCCCCGGGGAGCTGTTTTTT; cdr3_aa: CASSQVSFPGELFF
clone_size: -; j_call: TRBJ2-7; d_call: -; v_call: TRBV9; cdr3_nt: TGTGCCAGCAGCGTCGACCGGGACAACCTCTCCTACGAGCAGTACTTC; cdr3_aa: CASSVDRDNLSYEQYF
clone_size: -; j_call: TRBJ2-7; d_call: TRBD1; v_call: TRBV4-1; cdr3_nt: TGCGCCAGCAGCCATCGACAGGGGACAACCTACGAGCAGTACTTC; cdr3_aa: CASSHRQGTTYEQYF
clone_size: -; j_call: TRBJ1-5; d_call: -; v_call: TRBV24-1; cdr3_nt: TGTGCCACCAGTGAGGCAGCAAGCAATCAGCCCCAGCATTTT; cdr3_aa: CATSEAASNQPQHF
clone_size: -; j_call: TRBJ1-1; d_call: -; v_call: TRBV5-1; cdr3_nt: TGCGCCAGCAGCGTCGTGGGGTGGGGAGCAAACATTGAAGCTTTCTTT; cdr3_aa: CASSVVGWGANIEAFF
clone_size: few; j_call: TRBJ1-1; d_call: TRBD1; v_call: TRBV7-3; cdr3_nt: TGTGCCAGCAGCGCCACAGGGGGTGGTGTAGCTTTCTTT; cdr3_aa: CASSATGGGVAFF
clone_size: -; j_call: TRBJ2-1; d_call: TRBD1; v_call: TRBV29-1; cdr3_nt: TGCAGCGTGAGACAGGGGAATGAGCAGTTCTTC; cdr3_aa: CSVRQGNEQFF
clone_size: many; j_call: TRBJ2-7; d_call: -; v_call: TRBV12-3/TRBV12-4; cdr3_nt: TGTGCCAGCAGTTCACCCGCTTCCTACGAGCAGTACTTC; cdr3_aa: CASSSPASYEQYF
clone_size: few; j_call: TRBJ2-2; d_call: -; v_call: TRBV18; cdr3_nt: TGTGCCAGCTCACCTCGAGAAGGGAGGTTGTTTTTT; cdr3_aa: CASSPREGRLFF
clone_size: few; j_call: TRBJ2-3; d_call: TRBD2; v_call: TRBV5-1; cdr3_nt: TGCGCCAGCAGCTTGGCACGCGGGGGGGCGAGTACGCAGTATTTT; cdr3_aa: CASSLARGGASTQYF
clone_size: -; j_call: TRBJ2-4; d_call: TRBD1; v_call: TRBV12-3/TRBV12-4; cdr3_nt: TGTGCCAGCAGCGTGCGGACAGGGCCAGTCATTCAGTACTTC; cdr3_aa: CASSVRTGPVIQYF
clone_size: -; j_call: TRBJ1-2; d_call: TRBD1; v_call: TRBV19; cdr3_nt: TGTGCCAGTAGTATAGATCTAGGGACAGCGAGGGCTATCGGCTACACCTTC; cdr3_aa: CASSIDLGTARAIGYTF
clone_size: -; j_call: TRBJ2-3; d_call: -; v_call: TRBV4-3; cdr3_nt: TGCGCCAGCAGCCAAGTCGCAGGGGCAGATACGCAGTATTTT; cdr3_aa: CASSQVAGADTQYF
clone_size: few; j_call: TRBJ2-1; d_call: -; v_call: TRBV3-1; cdr3_nt: TGTGCCAGCAGCTTAAAACCCGGCGGCTACAATGAGCAGTTCTTC; cdr3_aa: CASSLKPGGYNEQFF
clone_size: -; j_call: TRBJ2-3; d_call: TRBD2; v_call: TRBV3-1; cdr3_nt: TGTGCCAGCAGCCAGAGCGGGGATAGCACAGATACGCAGTATTTT; cdr3_aa: CASSQSGDSTDTQYF
clone_size: -; j_call: TRBJ2-3; d_call: -; v_call: TRBV20-1; cdr3_nt: TGCAGTGCTAAGACAGCTTCTAGCACAGATACGCAGTATTTT; cdr3_aa: CSAKTASSTDTQYF
clone_size: few; j_call: TRBJ2-7; d_call: -; v_call: TRBV5-4; cdr3_nt: TGTGCCAGCAGCTTGGGGGGTCGAATAGAGCAGTACTTC; cdr3_aa: CASSLGGRIEQYF
clone_size: many; j_call: TRBJ1-5; d_call: TRBD1; v_call: TRBV5-5; cdr3_nt: TGTGCCAGCAGCCGTACAGGGGGCGTGGGTCAGCCCCAGCATTTT; cdr3_aa: CASSRTGGVGQPQHF
clone_size: few; j_call: TRBJ2-5; d_call: TRBD1; v_call: TRBV2; cdr3_nt: TGTGCCAGTTCAGGACAGGGCGGGTCAGAGACCCAGTACTTC; cdr3_aa: CASSGQGGSETQYF
clone_size: -; j_call: TRBJ1-2; d_call: TRBD1; v_call: TRBV2; cdr3_nt: TGTGCCAGCAGTGGGGACAGCCTCTACTATGGCTACACCTTC; cdr3_aa: CASSGDSLYYGYTF
clone_size: -; j_call: TRBJ2-2; d_call: -; v_call: TRBV12-3/TRBV12-4; cdr3_nt: TGTGCCAGCAGCCGGGAGTCGGGCGGGGAGCTGTTTTTT; cdr3_aa: CASSRESGGELFF
clone_size: -; j_call: TRBJ2-7; d_call: TRBD1; v_call: TRBV7-6; cdr3_nt: TGTGCCAGCAGCTTGGTCCGACAGGGCCACGAGCAGTACTTC; cdr3_aa: CASSLVRQGHEQYF
clone_size: -; j_call: TRBJ1-2; d_call: -; v_call: TRBV10-3; cdr3_nt: TGTGCCATCAGTGAGACAACCTCTAACTATGGCTACACCTTC; cdr3_aa: CAISETTSNYGYTF
clone_size: -; j_call: TRBJ2-3; d_call: -; v_call: TRBV5-5; cdr3_nt: TGTGCCAGCAGATCCTCCGGGGGCACGCAGTATTTT; cdr3_aa: CASRSSGGTQYF
clone_size: -; j_call: TRBJ1-1; d_call: TRBD1; v_call: TRBV5-4; cdr3_nt: TGTGCCAGCAGCTCGGACAGGGAATCTGAAGCTTTCTTT; cdr3_aa: CASSSDRESEAFF
clone_size: few; j_call: TRBJ2-2; d_call: TRBD2; v_call: TRBV4-1; cdr3_nt: TGCGCCAGCAGCCAAGCTGCACTAGCGGGGTTTGGTGAGCTGTTTTTT; cdr3_aa: CASSQAALAGFGELFF
clone_size: few; j_call: TRBJ1-1; d_call: -; v_call: TRBV7-2; cdr3_nt: TGTGCCAGCAGCATCGGGCCGAACACTGAAGCTTTCTTT; cdr3_aa: CASSIGPNTEAFF